The 12 T cell receptor beta chains below were found in one sample sequenced in a study of cytomegalovirus exposure and HLA in healthy donors. Both 60 Vbeta primers and 13 Jbeta primers went into the PCR. Profiled with immunoSEQ multiplex PCR; TCRdb holds only in-frame clones, not every one. Among more than 200,000 clones listed, 82% were seen once. Sequenced: PBMCs. Every receptor here comes from a man aged 40-49 years in good health and CMV-seropositive.

This clone was observed a single time. This sequence joins TRBV7-9 and TRBJ2-7; 8 bases line up with TRBD1. The V and J ends lost 5 bases and 1 base, in that order; junction bases with no gene match: 4. Germline V gene lookup returns CDR1 SEHNR and CDR2 FQNEAQ (reference sequence). The CDR3 loop spans 14 amino acids. The CDR3 DNA reads as TGTGCCAGCAGCCACCGGGACAGGTCCTACGAGCAGTACTTC. Amino acid sequence: CASSHRDRSYEQYF. Combining the CDR3 with reference TRBV7-9 and TRBJ2-7 gives the whole variable domain DTGVSQNPRHKITKRGQNVTFRCDPISEHNRLYWYRQTLGQGPEFLTYFQNEAQLEKSRLLSDRFSAERPKGSFSTLEIQRTEQGDSAMYLCASSHRDRSYEQYFGPGTRLTVT.

This chain joins TRBV25-1 and TRBJ2-3, with 11 bases fitting TRBD2. CDR3 length: 16 residues. After removal of 5 bases from V and 2 bases from J, the junction contained 6 bases not matched to a gene. Germline V CDR1 and CDR2: MGHDK, SYGVNS. CDR3 in amino acids: CASSWGTSGFTDTQYF. CDR3 bases: TGTGCCAGCAGTTGGGGGACTAGCGGATTCACAGATACGCAGTATTTT.

This chain links TRBV9 with TRBJ2-7; D possibly corresponds to TRBD2 (6 bases). V was cut by 1 base and J by 1 base, with 15 bases left in between. From germline, CDR1 is SGDLS and CDR2 YYNGEE. The CDR3 has 16 residues. The CDR3 nucleotides read TGTGCCAGCAGCGTATGGGGGAGGCTTGTGTCCTACGAGCAGTACGTC. This gives the protein CASSVWGRLVSYEQYV.

The chain couples TRBV4-1 to TRBJ1-5; 7 positions match TRBD1. This CDR3 is 16 amino acids long. Looked up from germline, CDR1 is MGHRA and CDR2 is YSYEKL. V gave up 2 bases and J gave up 4 bases; unmatched junction bases: 8. CDR3 nucleotide sequence: TGCGCCAGCAGCCAATCACAGGGGCTACGGAATCAGCCCCAGCATTTT. It encodes CASSQSQGLRNQPQHF.

The gene calls are TRBV12-5 and TRBJ1-1; unclear D gene. Trimming pared 5 bases from V and 4 bases from J, leaving 11 bases between. The germline gives CDR1 LGHNT, CDR2 FRNRAP. The CDR3 runs to 13 residues. In DNA form, the CDR3 reads TGTGCTAGTGGTAGAAGCGGAGTCACTGAAGCTTTCTTT. Its protein is CASGRSGVTEAFF.

The rearrangement links TRBV5-1 to TRBJ2-5, with D possibly matching TRBD2 (5 bases). V was pared by 0 bases and J by 1 base, with 13 bases between. The germline CDR1 and CDR2 sequences are SGHRS and YFSETQ. This CDR3 is built from 16 residues. This CDR3 reads CASSLGLTRGQETQYF. As DNA, the CDR3 is TGCGCCAGCAGCTTGGGGCTCACTAGAGGCCAAGAGACCCAGTACTTC.

The chain carries TRBV6-5 and TRBJ1-2; 7 bases are shared with TRBD1. J lost 8 bases, V lost 6 bases, and 9 bases had no gene match. In germline, CDR1 is MNHEY, CDR2 SVGAGI. CDR3 length: 13 amino acids. This CDR3 is CASSQRQGVGYTF. The CDR3 DNA follows: TGTGCCAGCAGCCAGCGGCAGGGGGTAGGCTACACCTTC.

CDR3 sequence: CASSSGTSGSTDTQYF. CDR3 nucleotide sequence: TGTGCCAGCTCATCCGGGACTAGCGGGAGCACAGATACGCAGTATTTT. J is TRBJ2-3 and V is TRBV18; TRBD2 matches 12 bases. The CDR3 is 16 residues long. Germline values: CDR1 KGHSH, CDR2 LQKENI. Trimming took 5 bases from V and 0 from J; bases not matched to a gene: 3.

This clone has just a few counts. V usage is TRBV5-5 and J usage is TRBJ1-1; 8 bases are shared with TRBD1. Germline V gene lookup returns CDR1 SGHKS and CDR2 YYEKEE (reference sequence). V was pared by 7 bases and J by 5 bases, with 7 bases of the junction left unmatched. This CDR3 has 13 amino acids. CDR3 residues: CASVTGGRTEAFF. For the CDR3, the DNA is TGTGCCAGCGTTACAGGGGGTCGAACTGAAGCTTTCTTT. The full variable domain, its missing parts supplied by reference TRBV5-5 and TRBJ1-1, is DAGVTQSPTHLIKTRGQQVTLRCSPISGHKSVSWYQQVLGQGPQFIFQYYEKEERGRGNFPDRFSARQFPNYSSELNVNALLLGDSALYLCASVTGGRTEAFFGQGTRLTVV.

The chain employs TRBV1 and TRBJ1-4; TRBD1, the D gene given by the table, was not confirmed from the DNA. TRBV1 is described as a pseudogene. The CDR3 totals 13 residues. The CDR3: CTSISWAWEKLFF. CDR3 sequence (DNA): TGCACCAGCATCTCTTGGGCCTGGGAAAAACTGTTTTTT.

V is TRBV9 and J is TRBJ2-2; D possibly corresponds to TRBD2 (6 bases). Germline assignment: CDR1 SGDLS and CDR2 YYNGEE. The CDR3 totals 13 residues. Trimming stripped 1 base from V and 6 bases from J, with 7 bases between. This CDR3 reads CASSVRRAGELFF. The CDR3 DNA reads TGTGCCAGCAGCGTAAGGAGGGCCGGGGAGCTGTTTTTT.

The chain uses TRBV27 and TRBJ2-1; maybe TRBD1 (5 bases). CDR3 length: 13 amino acids. Germline CDR1 MNHEY, CDR2 SMNVEV (reference sequence). Trimming left V 6 bases short and J 7 bases short, with 13 bases between. The CDR3 nucleotides read TGTGCCAGCAGGGCAGGGTGGTGGAATGAGCAGTTCTTC. It specifies CASRAGWWNEQFF.